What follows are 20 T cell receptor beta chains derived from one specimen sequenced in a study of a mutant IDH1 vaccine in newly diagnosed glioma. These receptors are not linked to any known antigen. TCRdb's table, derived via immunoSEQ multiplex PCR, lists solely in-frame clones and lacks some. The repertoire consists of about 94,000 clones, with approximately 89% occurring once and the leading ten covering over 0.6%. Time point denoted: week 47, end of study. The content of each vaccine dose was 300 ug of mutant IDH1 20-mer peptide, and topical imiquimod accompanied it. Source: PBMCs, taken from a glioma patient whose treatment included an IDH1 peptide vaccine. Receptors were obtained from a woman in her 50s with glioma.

As DNA, the CDR3 is TGTGCCAGCAGCTTGGCCCCGACTAGCGGGAGTCGAAATGAGCAGTTCTTC. This sequence encodes CASSLAPTSGSRNEQFF. The chain carries TRBV5-4 and TRBJ2-1; 12 nucleotides align to TRBD2. The CDR3 length is 17 residues. Trimming took 0 bases from V and 7 from J; bases not matched to a gene: 8. CDR1 and CDR2 from the germline V gene are SGHNT and YYREEE (reference sequence). The complete variable domain, with remaining parts taken from reference TRBV5-4 and TRBJ2-1, reads ETGVTQSPTHLIKTRGQQVTLRCSSQSGHNTVSWYQQALGQGPQFIFQYYREEENGRGNFPPRFSGLQFPNYSSELNVNALELDDSALYLCASSLAPTSGSRNEQFFGPGTRLTVL.

The CDR3 DNA is TGTGCCAGCAGCGAGAGGGGGGGGCAGTACTTC. Translated, it gives CASSERGGQYF. The chain couples TRBV14 to TRBJ2-7; a weak D match, TRBD2 (7 bases). Trimming pared 5 bases from V and 9 bases from J, leaving 11 bases between. This CDR3 spans 11 amino acids. The V gene's germline CDR1 is SGHDN and CDR2 FVKESK. Combining the CDR3 with reference TRBV14 and TRBJ2-7 gives the whole variable domain EAGVTQFPSHSVIEKGQTVTLRCDPISGHDNLYWYRRVMGKEIKFLLHFVKESKQDESGMPNNRFLAERTGGTYSTLKVQPAELEDSGVYFCASSERGGQYFGPGTRLTVT.

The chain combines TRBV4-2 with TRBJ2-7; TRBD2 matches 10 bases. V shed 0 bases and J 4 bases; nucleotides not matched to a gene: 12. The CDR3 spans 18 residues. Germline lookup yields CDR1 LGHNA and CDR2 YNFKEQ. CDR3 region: CASSQDLLPLAGEYEQYF. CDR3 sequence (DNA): TGTGCCAGCAGCCAAGATCTTCTCCCCCTAGCGGGAGAGTACGAGCAGTACTTC.

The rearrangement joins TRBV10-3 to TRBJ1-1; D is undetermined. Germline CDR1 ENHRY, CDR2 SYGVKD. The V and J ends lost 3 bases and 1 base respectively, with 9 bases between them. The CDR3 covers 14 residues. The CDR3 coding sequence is TGTGCCATCAGTGACGGACGGAGGAACACTGAAGCTTTCTTT. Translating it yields CAISDGRRNTEAFF.

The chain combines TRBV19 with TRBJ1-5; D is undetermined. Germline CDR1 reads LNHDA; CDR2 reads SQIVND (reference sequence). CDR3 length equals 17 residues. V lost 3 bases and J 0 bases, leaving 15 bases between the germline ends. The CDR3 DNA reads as TGTGCCAGTAGTATGTTTGCGGAAGAAATTAGCAATCAGCCCCAGCATTTT. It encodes CASSMFAEEISNQPQHF.

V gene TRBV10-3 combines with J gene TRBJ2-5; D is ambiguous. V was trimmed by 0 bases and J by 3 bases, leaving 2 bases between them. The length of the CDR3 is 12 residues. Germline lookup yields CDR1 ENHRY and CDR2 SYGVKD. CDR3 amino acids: CAISESEETQYF. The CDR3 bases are TGTGCCATCAGTGAGTCGGAAGAGACCCAGTACTTC.

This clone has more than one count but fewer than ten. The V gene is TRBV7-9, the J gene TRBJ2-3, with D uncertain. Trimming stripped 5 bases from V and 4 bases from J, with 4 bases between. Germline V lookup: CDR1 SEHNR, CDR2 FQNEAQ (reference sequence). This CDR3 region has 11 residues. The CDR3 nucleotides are TGTGCCAGCAGCCAGGCAGATACGCAGTATTTT. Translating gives CASSQADTQYF.

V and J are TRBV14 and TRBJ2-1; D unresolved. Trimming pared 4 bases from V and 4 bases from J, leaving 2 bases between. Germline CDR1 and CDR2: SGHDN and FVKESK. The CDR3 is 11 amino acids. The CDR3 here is CASSLYNEQFF. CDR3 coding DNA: TGTGCCAGCAGCCTTTACAATGAGCAGTTCTTC. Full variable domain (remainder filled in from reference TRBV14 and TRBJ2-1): EAGVTQFPSHSVIEKGQTVTLRCDPISGHDNLYWYRRVMGKEIKFLLHFVKESKQDESGMPNNRFLAERTGGTYSTLKVQPAELEDSGVYFCASSLYNEQFFGPGTRLTVL.

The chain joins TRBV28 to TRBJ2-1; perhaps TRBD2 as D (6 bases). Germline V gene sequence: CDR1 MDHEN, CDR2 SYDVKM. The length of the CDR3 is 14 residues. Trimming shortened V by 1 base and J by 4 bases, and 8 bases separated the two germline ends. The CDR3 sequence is CASSLLAEYNEQFF. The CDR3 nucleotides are TGTGCCAGCAGTTTATTAGCGGAGTACAATGAGCAGTTCTTC.

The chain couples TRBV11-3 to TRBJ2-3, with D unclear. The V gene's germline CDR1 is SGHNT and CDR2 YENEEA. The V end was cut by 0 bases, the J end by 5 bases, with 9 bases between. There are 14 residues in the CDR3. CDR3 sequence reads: CASSLEVGGDTQYF. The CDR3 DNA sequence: TGTGCCAGCAGCTTAGAGGTGGGCGGAGATACGCAGTATTTT.

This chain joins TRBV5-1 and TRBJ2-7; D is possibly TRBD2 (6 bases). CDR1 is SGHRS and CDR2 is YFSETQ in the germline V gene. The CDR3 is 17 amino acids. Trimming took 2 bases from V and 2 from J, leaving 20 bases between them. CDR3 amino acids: CASSFRIAGLGTYEQYF. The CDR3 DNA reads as TGCGCCAGCAGCTTCCGGATCGCGGGGCTAGGGACCTACGAGCAGTACTTC.

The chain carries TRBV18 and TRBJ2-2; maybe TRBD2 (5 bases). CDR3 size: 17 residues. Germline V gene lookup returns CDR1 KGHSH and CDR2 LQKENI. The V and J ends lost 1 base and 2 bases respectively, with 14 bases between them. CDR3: CASSPREIELNTGELFF. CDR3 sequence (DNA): TGTGCCAGCTCACCACGGGAGATCGAGTTAAACACCGGGGAGCTGTTTTTT.

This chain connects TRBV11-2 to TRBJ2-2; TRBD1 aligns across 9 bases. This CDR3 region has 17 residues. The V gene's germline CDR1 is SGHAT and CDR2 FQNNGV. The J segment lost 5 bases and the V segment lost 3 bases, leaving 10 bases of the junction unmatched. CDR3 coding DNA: TGTGCCAGCAGCTTTGGGCGGGACAGGGCGGGAACCGGGGAGCTGTTTTTT. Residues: CASSFGRDRAGTGELFF.

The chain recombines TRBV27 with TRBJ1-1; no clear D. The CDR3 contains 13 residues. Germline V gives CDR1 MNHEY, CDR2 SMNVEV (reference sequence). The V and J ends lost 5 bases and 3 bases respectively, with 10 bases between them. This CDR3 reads CASSRGRDTEAFF. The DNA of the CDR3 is TGTGCCAGCAGTCGTGGGAGGGACACTGAAGCTTTCTTT.

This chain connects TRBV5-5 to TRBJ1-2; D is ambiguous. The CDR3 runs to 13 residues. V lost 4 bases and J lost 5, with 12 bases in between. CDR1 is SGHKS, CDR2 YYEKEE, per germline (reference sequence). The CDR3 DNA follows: TGTGCCAGCAGCCAGACTGCGAGGTATGGCTACACCTTC. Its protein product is CASSQTARYGYTF.

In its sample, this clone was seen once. In DNA form, the CDR3 reads TGTGCCAGCAGTCAAGACGGGACAGGATACTACGAGCAGTACTTC. Translation gives CASSQDGTGYYEQYF. The genes are TRBV11-2 and TRBJ2-7; the match to TRBD1 covers 8 bases. CDR1 is SGHAT, CDR2 FQNNGV, per germline. Trimming removed 6 bases from V and 3 bases from J; junction bases left unmatched: 10. CDR3 length: 15 residues.

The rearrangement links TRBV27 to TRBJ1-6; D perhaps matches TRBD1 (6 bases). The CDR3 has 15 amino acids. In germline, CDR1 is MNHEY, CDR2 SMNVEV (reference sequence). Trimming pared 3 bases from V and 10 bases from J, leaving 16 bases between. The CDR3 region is CASSFYRERGSPLHF. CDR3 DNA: TGTGCCAGCAGTTTCTACAGGGAAAGGGGGTCACCCCTCCACTTT.

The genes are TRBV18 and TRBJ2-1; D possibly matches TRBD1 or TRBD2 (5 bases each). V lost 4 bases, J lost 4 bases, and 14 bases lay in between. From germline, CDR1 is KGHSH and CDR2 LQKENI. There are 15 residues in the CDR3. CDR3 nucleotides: TGTGCCAGCTCACAAAGCCGGGGCGGGTACAATGAGCAGTTCTTC. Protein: CASSQSRGGYNEQFF.

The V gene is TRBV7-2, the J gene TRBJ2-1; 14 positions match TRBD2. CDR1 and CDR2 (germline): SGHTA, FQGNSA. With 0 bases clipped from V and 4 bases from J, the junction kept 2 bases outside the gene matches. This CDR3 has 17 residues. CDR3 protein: CASSLARLAGGYNEQFF. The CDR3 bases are TGTGCCAGCAGCTTAGCGCGACTAGCGGGAGGGTACAATGAGCAGTTCTTC.

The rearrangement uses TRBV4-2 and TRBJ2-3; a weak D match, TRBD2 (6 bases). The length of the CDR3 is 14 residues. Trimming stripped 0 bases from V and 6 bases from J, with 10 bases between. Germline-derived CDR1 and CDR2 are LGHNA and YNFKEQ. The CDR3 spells CASSQDGGWDTQYF. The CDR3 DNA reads TGTGCCAGCAGCCAAGATGGGGGGTGGGATACGCAGTATTTT.